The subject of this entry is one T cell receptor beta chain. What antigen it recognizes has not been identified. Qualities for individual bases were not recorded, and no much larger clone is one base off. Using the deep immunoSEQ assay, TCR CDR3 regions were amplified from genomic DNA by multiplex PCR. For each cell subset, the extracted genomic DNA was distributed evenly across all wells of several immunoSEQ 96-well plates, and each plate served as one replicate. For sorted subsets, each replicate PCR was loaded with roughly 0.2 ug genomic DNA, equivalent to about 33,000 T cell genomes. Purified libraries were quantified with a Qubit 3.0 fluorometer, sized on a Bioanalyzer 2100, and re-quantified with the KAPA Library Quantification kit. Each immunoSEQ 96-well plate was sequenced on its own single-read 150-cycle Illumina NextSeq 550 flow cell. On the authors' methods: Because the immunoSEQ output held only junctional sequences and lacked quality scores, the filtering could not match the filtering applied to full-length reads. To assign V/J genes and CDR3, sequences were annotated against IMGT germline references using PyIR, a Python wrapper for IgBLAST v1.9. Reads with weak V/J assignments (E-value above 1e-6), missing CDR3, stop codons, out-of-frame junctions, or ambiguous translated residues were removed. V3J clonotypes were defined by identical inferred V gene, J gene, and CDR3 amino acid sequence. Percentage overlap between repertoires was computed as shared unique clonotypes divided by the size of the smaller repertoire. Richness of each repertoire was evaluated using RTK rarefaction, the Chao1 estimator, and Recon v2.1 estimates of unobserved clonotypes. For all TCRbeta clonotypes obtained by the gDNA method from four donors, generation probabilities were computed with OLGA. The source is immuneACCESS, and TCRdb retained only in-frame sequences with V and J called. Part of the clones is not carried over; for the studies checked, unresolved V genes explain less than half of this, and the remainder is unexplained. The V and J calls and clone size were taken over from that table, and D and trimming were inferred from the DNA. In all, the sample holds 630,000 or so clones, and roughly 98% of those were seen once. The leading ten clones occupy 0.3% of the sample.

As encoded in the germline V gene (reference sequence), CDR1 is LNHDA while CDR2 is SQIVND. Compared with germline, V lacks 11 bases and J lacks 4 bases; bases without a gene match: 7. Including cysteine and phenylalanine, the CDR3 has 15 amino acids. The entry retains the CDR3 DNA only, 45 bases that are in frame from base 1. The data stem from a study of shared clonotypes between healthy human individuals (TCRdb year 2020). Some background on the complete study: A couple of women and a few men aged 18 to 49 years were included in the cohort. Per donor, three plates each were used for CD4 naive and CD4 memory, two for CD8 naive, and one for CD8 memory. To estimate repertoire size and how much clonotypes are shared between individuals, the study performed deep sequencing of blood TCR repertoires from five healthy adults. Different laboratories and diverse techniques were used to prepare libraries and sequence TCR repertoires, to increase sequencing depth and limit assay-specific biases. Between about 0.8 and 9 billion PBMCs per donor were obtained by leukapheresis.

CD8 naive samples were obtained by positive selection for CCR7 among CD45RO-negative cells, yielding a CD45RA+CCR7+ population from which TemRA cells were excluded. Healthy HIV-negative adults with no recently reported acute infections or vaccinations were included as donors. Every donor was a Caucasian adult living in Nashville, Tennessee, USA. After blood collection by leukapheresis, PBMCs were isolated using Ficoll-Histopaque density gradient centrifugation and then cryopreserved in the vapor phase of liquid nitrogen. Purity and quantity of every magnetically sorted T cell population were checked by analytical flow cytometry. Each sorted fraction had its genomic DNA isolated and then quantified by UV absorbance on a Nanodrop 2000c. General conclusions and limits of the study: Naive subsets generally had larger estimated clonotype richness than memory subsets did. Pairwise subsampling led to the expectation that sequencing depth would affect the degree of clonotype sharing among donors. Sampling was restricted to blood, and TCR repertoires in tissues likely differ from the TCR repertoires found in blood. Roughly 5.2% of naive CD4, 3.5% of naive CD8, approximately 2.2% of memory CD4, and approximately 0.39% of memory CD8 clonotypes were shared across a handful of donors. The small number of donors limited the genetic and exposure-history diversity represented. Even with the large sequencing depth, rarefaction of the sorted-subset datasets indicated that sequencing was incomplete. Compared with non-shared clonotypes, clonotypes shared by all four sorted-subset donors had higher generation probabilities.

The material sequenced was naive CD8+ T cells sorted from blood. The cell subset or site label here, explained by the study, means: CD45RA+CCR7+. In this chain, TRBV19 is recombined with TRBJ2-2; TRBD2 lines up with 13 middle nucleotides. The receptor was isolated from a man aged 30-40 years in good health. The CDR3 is CASTSGRASTGELFF. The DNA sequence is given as TGTGCCTCTACTAGCGGGAGGGCCTCCACCGGGGAGCTGTTTTTT.